One T cell receptor (beta chain) is described in this entry. This sample is part of a study of shared clonotypes between healthy human individuals. Only in-frame clones appear in the TCRdb table, and some are missing; sequencing was by immunoSEQ multiplex PCR. The sample consists of 2.5 million or so clones, roughly 92% of them appearing once. The CDR3 has 17 amino acids. Losses at the gene ends were 3 bases for V and 1 base for J; bases not matched to a gene: 2. Germline CDR1 reads SGHRS; CDR2 reads YFSETQ. The specimen sequenced was naive CD4+ T cells sorted from blood. Specified subset: CD45RA+ positively selected. The receptor was isolated from a man aged 18 to 30 in good health. V and J are TRBV5-1 and TRBJ2-6; 12 nucleotides match TRBD1. The DNA of the CDR3 is TGCGCCAGCAGCTGGGGACAGGGGGCATCTGGGGCCAACGTCCTGACTTTC. The encoded protein is CASSWGQGASGANVLTF.